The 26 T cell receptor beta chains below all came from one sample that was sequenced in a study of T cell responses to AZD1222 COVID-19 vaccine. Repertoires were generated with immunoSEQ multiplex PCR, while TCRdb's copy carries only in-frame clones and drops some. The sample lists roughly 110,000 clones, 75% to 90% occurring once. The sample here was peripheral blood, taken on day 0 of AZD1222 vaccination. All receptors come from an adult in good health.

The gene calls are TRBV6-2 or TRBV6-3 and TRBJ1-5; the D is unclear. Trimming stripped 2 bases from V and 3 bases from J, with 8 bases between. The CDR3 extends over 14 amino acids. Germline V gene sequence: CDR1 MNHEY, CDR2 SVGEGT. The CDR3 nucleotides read TGTGCCAGCAGTTACGGGCTGTTCAATCAGCCCCAGCATTTT. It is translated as CASSYGLFNQPQHF.

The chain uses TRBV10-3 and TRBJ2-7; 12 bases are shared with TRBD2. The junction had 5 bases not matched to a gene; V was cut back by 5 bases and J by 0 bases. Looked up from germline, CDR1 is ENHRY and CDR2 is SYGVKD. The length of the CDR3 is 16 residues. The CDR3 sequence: CAISTLAGGDSYEQYF. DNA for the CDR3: TGTGCCATCAGTACTCTAGCGGGAGGGGACTCCTACGAGCAGTACTTC.

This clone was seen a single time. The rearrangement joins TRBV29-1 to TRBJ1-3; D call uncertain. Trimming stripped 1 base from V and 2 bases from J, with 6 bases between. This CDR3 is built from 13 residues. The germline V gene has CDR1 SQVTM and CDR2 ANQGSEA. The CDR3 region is CSVEGTPGNTIYF. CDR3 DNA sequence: TGCAGCGTTGAAGGGACCCCTGGAAACACCATATATTTT.

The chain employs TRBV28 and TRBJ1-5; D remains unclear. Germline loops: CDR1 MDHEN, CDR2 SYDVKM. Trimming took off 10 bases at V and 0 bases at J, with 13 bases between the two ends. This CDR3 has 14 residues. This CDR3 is CAITEGPSNQPQHF. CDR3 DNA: TGTGCCATCACCGAGGGTCCTAGCAATCAGCCCCAGCATTTT.

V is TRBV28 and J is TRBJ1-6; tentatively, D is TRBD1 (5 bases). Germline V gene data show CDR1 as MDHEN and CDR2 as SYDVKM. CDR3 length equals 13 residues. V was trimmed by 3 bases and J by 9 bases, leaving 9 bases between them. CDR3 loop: CASSFDSISPLHF. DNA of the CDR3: TGTGCCAGCAGTTTCGACAGCATTTCACCCCTCCACTTT. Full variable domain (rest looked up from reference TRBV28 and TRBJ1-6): DVKVTQSSRYLVKRTGEKVFLECVQDMDHENMFWYRQDPGLGLRLIYFSYDVKMKEKGDIPEGYSVSREKKERFSLILESASTNQTSMYLCASSFDSISPLHFGNGTRLTVT.

CDR3 nucleotides: TGTGCCAGCAGCGCCAATCCTCGGGACAGGGGTGAAAAACTGTTTTTT. Residues: CASSANPRDRGEKLFF. The rearrangement joins TRBV7-8 to TRBJ1-4; 10 positions agree with TRBD1. Per the germline V gene, CDR1 is SGHVS and CDR2 is FQNEAQ. This CDR3 spans 16 amino acids. The J segment lost 7 bases and the V segment lost 5 bases, leaving 10 bases of the junction unmatched.

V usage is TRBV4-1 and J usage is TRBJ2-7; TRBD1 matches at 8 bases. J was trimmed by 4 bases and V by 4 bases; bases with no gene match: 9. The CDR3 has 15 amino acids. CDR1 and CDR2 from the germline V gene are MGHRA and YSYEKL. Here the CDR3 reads CASSRLTGDYYEQYF. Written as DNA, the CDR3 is TGCGCCAGCAGCCGATTGACAGGGGATTATTACGAGCAGTACTTC.

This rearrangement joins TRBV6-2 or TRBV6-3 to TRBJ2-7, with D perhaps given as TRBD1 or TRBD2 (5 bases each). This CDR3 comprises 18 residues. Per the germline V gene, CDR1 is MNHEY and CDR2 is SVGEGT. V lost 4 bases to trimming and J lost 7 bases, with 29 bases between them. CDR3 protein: CASSLFSGTAIAGKEQYF. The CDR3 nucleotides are TGTGCCAGCAGTTTGTTTTCCGGGACCGCAATCGCCGGTAAGGAGCAGTACTTC.

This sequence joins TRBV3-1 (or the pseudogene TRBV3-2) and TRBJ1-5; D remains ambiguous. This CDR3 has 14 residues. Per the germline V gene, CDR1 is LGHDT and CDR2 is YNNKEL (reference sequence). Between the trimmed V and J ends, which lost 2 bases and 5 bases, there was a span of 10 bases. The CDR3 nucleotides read TGTGCCAGCAGCCAACGGCAGACGGATCAGCCCCAGCATTTT. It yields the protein CASSQRQTDQPQHF.

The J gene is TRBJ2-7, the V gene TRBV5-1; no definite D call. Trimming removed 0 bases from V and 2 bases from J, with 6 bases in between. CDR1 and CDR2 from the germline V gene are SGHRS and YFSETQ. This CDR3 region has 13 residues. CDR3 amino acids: CASSLDFAYEQYF. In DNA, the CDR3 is TGCGCCAGCAGCTTGGACTTTGCCTACGAGCAGTACTTC.

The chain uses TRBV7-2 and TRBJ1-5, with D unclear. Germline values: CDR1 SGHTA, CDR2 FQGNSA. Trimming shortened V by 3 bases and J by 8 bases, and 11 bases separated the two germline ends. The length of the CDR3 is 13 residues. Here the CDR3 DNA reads TGTGCCAGCAGCTTGAACAACCTGAAGCCCCAGCATTTT. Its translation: CASSLNNLKPQHF. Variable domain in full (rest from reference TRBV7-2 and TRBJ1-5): GAGVSQSPSNKVTEKGKDVELRCDPISGHTALYWYRQSLGQGLEFLIYFQGNSAPDKSGLPSDRFSAERTGGSVSTLTIQRTQQEDSAVYLCASSLNNLKPQHFGDGTRLSIL.

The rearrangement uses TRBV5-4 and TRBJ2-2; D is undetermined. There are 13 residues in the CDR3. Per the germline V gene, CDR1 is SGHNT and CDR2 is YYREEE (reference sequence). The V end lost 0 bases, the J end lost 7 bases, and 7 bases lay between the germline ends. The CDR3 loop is CASSLVPNGELFF. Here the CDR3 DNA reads TGTGCCAGCAGCTTGGTTCCCAACGGGGAGCTGTTTTTT.

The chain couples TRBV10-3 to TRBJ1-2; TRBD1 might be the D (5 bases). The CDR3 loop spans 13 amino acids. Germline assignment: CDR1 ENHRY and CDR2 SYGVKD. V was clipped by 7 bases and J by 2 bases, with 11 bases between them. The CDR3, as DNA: TGTGCCATCAAATCGGCAGGGAACTATGGCTACACCTTC. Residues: CAIKSAGNYGYTF.

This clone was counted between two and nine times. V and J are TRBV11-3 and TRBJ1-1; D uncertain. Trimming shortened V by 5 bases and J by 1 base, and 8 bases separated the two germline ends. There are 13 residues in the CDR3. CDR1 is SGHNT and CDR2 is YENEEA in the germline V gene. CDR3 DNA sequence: TGTGCCAGCAGCGGCCCGGGGAACACTGAAGCTTTCTTT. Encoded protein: CASSGPGNTEAFF.

CDR3 coding DNA: TGCGCCAGCAGTCAACAGGGTTCCAGTTATGGCTACACCTTC. Its protein product is CASSQQGSSYGYTF. The chain combines TRBV4-1 with TRBJ1-2, with D possibly matching TRBD1 (6 bases). Germline CDR1 reads MGHRA; CDR2 reads YSYEKL. V lost 6 bases, J lost 5 bases, and 16 bases lay in between. The length of the CDR3 is 14 residues.

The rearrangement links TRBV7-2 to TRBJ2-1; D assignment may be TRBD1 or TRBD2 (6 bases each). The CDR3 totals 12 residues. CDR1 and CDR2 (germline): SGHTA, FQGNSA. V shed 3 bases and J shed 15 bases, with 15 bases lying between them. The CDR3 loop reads CASSFEGGQLFF. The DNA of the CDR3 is TGTGCCAGCAGCTTTGAGGGGGGTCAGCTGTTCTTC.

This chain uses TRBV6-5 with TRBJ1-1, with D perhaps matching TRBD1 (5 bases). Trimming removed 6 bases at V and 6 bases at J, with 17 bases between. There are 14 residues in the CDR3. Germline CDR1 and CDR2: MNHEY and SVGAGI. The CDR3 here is CASRNSGTSAEAFF. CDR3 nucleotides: TGTGCCAGCAGAAATAGCGGGACGTCCGCTGAAGCTTTCTTT.

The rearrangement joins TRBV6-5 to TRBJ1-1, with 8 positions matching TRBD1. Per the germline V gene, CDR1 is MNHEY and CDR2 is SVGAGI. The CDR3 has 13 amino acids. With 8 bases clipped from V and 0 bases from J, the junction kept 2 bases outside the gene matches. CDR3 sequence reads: CASRTGMNTEAFF. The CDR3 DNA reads TGTGCCAGCCGGACAGGGATGAACACTGAAGCTTTCTTT.

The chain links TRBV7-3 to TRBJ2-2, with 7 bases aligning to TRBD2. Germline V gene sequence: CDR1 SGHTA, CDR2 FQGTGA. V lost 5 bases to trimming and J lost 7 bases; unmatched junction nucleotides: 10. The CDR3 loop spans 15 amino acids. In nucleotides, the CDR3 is TGTGCCAGCAGCGTCAGTAGCGGGCGAGGCGGGGAGCTGTTTTTT. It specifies CASSVSSGRGGELFF.

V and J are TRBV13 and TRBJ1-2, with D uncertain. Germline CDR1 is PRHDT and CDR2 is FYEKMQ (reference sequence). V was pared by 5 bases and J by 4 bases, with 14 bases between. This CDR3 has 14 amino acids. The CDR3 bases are TGTGCCAGCAGCCCCCCCGGGCTCGGCTATGGCTACACCTTC. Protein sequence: CASSPPGLGYGYTF.

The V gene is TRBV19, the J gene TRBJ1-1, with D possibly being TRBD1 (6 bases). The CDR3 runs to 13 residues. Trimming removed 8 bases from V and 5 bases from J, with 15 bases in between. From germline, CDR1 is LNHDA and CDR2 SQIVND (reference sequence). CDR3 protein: CASQLTGRTEAFF. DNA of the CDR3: TGTGCCAGTCAATTAACAGGGAGGACTGAAGCTTTCTTT. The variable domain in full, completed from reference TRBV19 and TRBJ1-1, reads DGGITQSPKYLFRKEGQNVTLSCEQNLNHDAMYWYRQDPGQGLRLIYYSQIVNDFQKGDIAEGYSVSREKKESFPLTVTSAQKNPTAFYLCASQLTGRTEAFFGQGTRLTVV.

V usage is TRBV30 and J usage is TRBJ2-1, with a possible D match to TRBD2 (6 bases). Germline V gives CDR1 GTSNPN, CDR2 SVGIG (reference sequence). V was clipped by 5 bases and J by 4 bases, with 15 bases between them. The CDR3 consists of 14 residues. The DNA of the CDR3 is TGTGCCTGGGCTTGGGGGGAGATATACAATGAGCAGTTCTTC. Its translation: CAWAWGEIYNEQFF.

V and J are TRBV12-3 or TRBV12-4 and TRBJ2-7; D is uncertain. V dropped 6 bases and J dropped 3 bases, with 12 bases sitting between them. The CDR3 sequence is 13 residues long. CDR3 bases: TGTGCCAGCAGCCCCTCCGAGATCTACGAGCAGTACTTC. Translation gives CASSPSEIYEQYF.

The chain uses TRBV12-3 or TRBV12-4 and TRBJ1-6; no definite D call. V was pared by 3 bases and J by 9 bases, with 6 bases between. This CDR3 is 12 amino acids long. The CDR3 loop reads CASSLTRSPLHF. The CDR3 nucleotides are TGTGCCAGCAGTTTGACGCGTTCACCCCTCCACTTT.

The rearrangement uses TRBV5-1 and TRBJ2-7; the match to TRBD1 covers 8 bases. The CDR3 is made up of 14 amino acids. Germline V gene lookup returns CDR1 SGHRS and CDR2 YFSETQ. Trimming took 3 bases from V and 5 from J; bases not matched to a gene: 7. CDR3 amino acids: CASSYTGGTHEQYF. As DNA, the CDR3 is TGCGCCAGCAGCTACACAGGGGGGACCCACGAGCAGTACTTC.

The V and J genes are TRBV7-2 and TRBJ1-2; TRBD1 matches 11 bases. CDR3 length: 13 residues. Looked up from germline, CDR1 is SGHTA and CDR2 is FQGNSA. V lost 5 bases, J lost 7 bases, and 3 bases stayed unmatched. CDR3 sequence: CASSQGQGVGYTF. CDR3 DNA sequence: TGTGCCAGCAGCCAGGGACAGGGGGTTGGCTACACCTTC.